This T cell receptor beta chain was documented in a study of blood T cell repertoires in COVID-19 (dated by TCRdb to the early 2020s). Study-wide context: Samples from collaborators originated in the United States, Italy and Spain and spanned both the acute and convalescent phases of COVID-19. The sample metadata nearly always contained a de-identified subject ID, COVID-19 status, age in years and sex. The prospective study material was composed of cDNA or gDNA derived from T cells, B-cell-depleted T cells, or PBMCs. Where HLA class I and class II types were available, the types were taken from metadata supplied by the sample provider, not from assay-based typing. The repertoires were made available in a free public database intended to serve as a resource for research on the immune response to SARS-CoV-2. The samples were drawn from two sources: the first 160 participants of the ongoing ImmuneRACE study, and over 1,000 subjects contributed by 6 global collaborators. Deeply sampled blood TCRbeta repertoires from subjects exposed to, actively infected with, or recovered from COVID-19 were included in the dataset. On the study overall, not on this receptor specifically: The amount of clinical and demographic metadata varied by source and participant and was provided uncurated.

The collaborating institutions used their own protocols to collect whole blood in K2EDTA tubes. For TCRbeta analysis, collaborators shipped samples as frozen whole blood, isolated PBMCs, or DNA extracted from either of those sample types. TCRbeta CDR3 regions were amplified from genomic DNA by means of the immunoSEQ Assay, a bias-controlled multiplex PCR. As for the original processing: The number of nucleated cells in each sample was estimated from the amplification of reference gene primers within the assay. To quantify the absolute abundance of each unique TCRbeta CDR3 rearrangement, sequence reads were collapsed and filtered. For each sample, productive Simpson clonality was calculated as the square root of Simpson's diversity index over productive rearrangements. TCRdb re-hosts the immuneACCESS table, in-frame sequences only. Its copies lack some clones; in the studies checked, an unresolved V gene accounts for under half of them, and the cause for the rest is not known. V, J and clone size are taken as reported in that table, and D and trimming were inferred from the DNA itself. In this sample the table shows around 200,000 clones, approximately 83% of which occur a single time. In total, the top ten clones hold approximately 2.4% of the sample.

To note about this clone: Its recognized antigen is unknown. Base qualities are not provided; no much larger clone lies one nucleotide away.

Based on the germline V gene, the CDR1 and CDR2 sequences are SGHTA and FQGTGA. The CDR3 covers 16 residues, taking in both the cysteine and the phenylalanine. Only the CDR3 DNA is retained, 48 bases long and in frame from the first base. Trimming accounts for 2 bases at V and 3 bases at J, while the number of junction bases matched to no gene is 2. This TCR derives from a human donor with acute or convalescent COVID-19. The donor label of this sample is uncertain. This chain is built from TRBV7-3 and TRBJ2-6, with 9 central nucleotides matching TRBD1. Material for sequencing was peripheral blood. The DNA sequence reads TGTGCCAGCAGCTTAGGGACAGGGTTTGGGGCCAACGTCCTGACTTTC. Translated, it reads CASSLGTGFGANVLTF.